One sample yielded the 4 T cell receptor beta chains listed below, sequenced in a study of T-cell memory formation after mild COVID-19. TCRdb redid the calling of the 5' RACE reads with MiXCR, one entry per CDR3 protein. The sample shows 300,000 to 350,000 distinct CDR3 sequences, roughly 13% of them seen only once. The sequenced sample was PBMCs or a T cell subset sorted from them (not recorded which). Every receptor here comes from a man aged 18 to 30 who had mild COVID-19 (a few samples of this study predate the infection). Cell type and time point are not known.

V usage is TRBV20-1 and J usage is TRBJ1-4, with 7 bases matching TRBD1. Germline-derived CDR1 and CDR2 are DFQATT and SNEGSKA (reference sequence). CDR3 length equals 13 residues. The ends lost 6 bases at V and 6 bases at J; junction bases unmatched: 7. CDR3 sequence (DNA): TGCAGTGCGAACACAGGGGCGGATGAAAAACTGTTTTTT. Protein sequence: CSANTGADEKLFF.

At least ten counts were recorded for this clonotype. This chain uses TRBV12-3 or TRBV12-4 with TRBJ2-5, with 7 nucleotides matching TRBD2. The J segment lost 5 bases and the V segment lost 6 bases, leaving 6 bases of the junction unmatched. The CDR3 has 13 residues. CDR3 residues: CASRATSAETQYF. CDR3 sequence (DNA): TGTGCCAGCAGAGCAACTAGCGCCGAGACCCAGTACTTC.

This clonotype was picked up many times. The CDR3 protein is CASSLAAGGIHGYTF. DNA of the CDR3: TGTGCCAGCAGCTTGGCCGCCGGAGGGATCCATGGCTACACCTTC. The chain is built from TRBV5-6 and TRBJ1-2, with D uncertain. Germline assignment: CDR1 SGHDT and CDR2 YYEEEE. The CDR3 covers 15 residues. V gave up 0 bases and J gave up 6 bases, with 15 bases separating them.

This clonotype showed up just a few times. The genes are TRBV9 and TRBJ2-5, with TRBD2 as a possible D gene (5 bases). V dropped 0 bases and J dropped 5 bases, with 17 bases sitting between them. The germline V gene encodes CDR1 SGDLS and CDR2 YYNGEE. This CDR3 spans 16 amino acids. CDR3 nucleotide sequence: TGTGCCAGCAGCGTAGGAGTTAGCGAAGTTCGGGAGACCCAGTACTTC. This translates into CASSVGVSEVRETQYF. Together with reference TRBV9 and TRBJ2-5, the CDR3 gives the full variable domain: DSGVTQTPKHLITATGQRVTLRCSPRSGDLSVYWYQQSLDQGLQFLIQYYNGEERAKGNILERFSAQQFPDLHSELNLSSLELGDSALYFCASSVGVSEVRETQYFGPGTRLLVL.